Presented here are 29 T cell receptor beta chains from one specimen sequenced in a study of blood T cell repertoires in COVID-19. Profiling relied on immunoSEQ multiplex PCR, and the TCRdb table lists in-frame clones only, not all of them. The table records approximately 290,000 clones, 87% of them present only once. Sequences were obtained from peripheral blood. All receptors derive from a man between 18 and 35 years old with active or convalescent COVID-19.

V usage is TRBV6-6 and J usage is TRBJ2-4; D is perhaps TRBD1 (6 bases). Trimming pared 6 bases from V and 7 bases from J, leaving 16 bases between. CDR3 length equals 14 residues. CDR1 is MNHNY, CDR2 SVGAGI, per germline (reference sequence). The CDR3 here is CASSQQGVLNIQYF. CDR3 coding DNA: TGTGCCAGCAGCCAACAGGGAGTCTTGAACATTCAGTACTTC.

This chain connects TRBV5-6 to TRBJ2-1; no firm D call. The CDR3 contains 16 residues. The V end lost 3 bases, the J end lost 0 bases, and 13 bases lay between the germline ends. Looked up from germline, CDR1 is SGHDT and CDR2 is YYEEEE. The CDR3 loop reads CASSSTGGGSYNEQFF. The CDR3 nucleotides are TGTGCCAGCAGCTCGACGGGTGGCGGCTCCTACAATGAGCAGTTCTTC.

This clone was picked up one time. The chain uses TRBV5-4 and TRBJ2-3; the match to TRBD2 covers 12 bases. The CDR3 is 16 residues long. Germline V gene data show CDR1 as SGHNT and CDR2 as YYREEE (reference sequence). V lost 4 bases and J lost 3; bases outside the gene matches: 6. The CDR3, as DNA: TGTGCCAGCAGCGCGGCTAGCGGGGGGGGGACAGATACGCAGTATTTT. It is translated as CASSAASGGGTDTQYF.

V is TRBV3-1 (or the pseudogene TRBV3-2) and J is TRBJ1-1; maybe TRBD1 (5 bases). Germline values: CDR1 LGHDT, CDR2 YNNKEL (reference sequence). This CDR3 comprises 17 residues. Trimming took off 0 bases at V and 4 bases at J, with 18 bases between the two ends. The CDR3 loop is CASSQDLFGGYGTEAFF. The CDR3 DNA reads TGTGCCAGCAGCCAAGATCTGTTTGGGGGGTACGGCACTGAAGCTTTCTTT.

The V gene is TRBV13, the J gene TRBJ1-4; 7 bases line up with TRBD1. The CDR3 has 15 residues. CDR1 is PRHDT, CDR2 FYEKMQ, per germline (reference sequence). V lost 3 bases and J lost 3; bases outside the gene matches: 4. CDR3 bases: TGTGCCAGCAGCTTCGGAGGGGGCCCTAATGAAAAACTGTTTTTT. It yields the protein CASSFGGGPNEKLFF.

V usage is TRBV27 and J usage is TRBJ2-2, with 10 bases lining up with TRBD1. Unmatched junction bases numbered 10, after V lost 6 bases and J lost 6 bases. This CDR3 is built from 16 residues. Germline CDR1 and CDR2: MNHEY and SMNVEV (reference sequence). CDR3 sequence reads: CASSRGRTGGPGELFF. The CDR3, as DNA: TGTGCCAGCAGCCGAGGGAGGACAGGGGGGCCCGGGGAGCTGTTTTTT.

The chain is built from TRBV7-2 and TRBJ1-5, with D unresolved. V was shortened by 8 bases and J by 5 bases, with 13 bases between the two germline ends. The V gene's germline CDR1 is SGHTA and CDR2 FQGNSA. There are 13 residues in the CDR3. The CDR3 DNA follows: TGTGCCAGCTCGACATTCTTAGATCAGCCCCAGCATTTT. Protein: CASSTFLDQPQHF.

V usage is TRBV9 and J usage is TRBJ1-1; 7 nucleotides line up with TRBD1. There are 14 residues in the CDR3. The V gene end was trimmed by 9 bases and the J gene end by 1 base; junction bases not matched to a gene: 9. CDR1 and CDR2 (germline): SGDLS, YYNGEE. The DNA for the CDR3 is TGTGCCACGGAACCAACAGGGGCGAACACTGAAGCTTTCTTT. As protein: CATEPTGANTEAFF.

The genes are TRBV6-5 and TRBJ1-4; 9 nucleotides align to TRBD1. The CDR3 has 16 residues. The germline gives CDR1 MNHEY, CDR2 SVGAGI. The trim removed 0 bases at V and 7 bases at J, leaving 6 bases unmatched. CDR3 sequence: CASSYSPGQGGEKLFF. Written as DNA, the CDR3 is TGTGCCAGCAGTTACTCTCCGGGACAGGGAGGTGAAAAACTGTTTTTT.

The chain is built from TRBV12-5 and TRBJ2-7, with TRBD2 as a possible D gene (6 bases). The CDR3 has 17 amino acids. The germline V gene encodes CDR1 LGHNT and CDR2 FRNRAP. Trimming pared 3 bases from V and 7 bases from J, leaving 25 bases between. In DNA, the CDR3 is TGTGCTAGTGGTTTCTCCTTGGGGGGAACGACCTACTTGGAGCAGTACTTC. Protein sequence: CASGFSLGGTTYLEQYF.

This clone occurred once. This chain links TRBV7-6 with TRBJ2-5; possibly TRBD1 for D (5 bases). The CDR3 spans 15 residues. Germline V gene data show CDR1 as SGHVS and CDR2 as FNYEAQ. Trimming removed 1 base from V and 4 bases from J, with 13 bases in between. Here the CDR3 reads CASSLGADQGETQYF. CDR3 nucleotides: TGTGCCAGCAGCTTAGGAGCTGACCAGGGAGAGACCCAGTACTTC.

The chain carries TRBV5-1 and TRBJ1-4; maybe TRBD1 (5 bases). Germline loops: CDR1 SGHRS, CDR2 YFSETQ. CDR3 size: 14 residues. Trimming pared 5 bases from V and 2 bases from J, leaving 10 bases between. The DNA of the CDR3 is TGCGCCAGCAGGCCGGGGGTGACTAATGAAAAACTGTTTTTT. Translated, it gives CASRPGVTNEKLFF. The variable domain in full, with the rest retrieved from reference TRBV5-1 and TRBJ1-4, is KAGVTQTPRYLIKTRGQQVTLSCSPISGHRSVSWYQQTPGQGLQFLFEYFSETQRNKGNFPGRFSGRQFSNSRSEMNVSTLELGDSALYLCASRPGVTNEKLFFGSGTQLSVL.

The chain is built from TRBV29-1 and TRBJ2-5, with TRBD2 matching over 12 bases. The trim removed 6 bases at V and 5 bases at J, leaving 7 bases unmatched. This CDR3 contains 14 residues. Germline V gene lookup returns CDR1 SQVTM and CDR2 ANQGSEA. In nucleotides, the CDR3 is TGCAGCGTCGTTGCTCTAGCGGGAGGGGAGACCCAGTACTTC. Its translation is CSVVALAGGETQYF.

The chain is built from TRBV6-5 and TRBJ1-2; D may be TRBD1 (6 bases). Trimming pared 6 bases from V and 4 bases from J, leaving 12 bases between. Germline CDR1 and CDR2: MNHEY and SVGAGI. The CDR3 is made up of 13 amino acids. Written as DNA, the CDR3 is TGTGCCAGCAGCCGACAGGAGACCTATGGCTACACCTTC. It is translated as CASSRQETYGYTF.

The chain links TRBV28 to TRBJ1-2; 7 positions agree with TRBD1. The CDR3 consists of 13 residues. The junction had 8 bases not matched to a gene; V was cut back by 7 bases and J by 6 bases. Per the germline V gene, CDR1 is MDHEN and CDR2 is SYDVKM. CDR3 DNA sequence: TGTGCCAGCAAGGAGACAGGGACTGATGGCTACACCTTC. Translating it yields CASKETGTDGYTF.

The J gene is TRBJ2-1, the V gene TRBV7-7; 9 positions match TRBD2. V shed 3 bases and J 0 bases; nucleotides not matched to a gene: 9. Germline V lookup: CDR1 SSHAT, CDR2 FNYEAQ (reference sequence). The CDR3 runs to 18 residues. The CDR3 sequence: CASSLSAGGPSSYNEQFF. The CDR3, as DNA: TGTGCCAGCAGCTTGTCAGCGGGAGGACCTAGCTCCTACAATGAGCAGTTCTTC.

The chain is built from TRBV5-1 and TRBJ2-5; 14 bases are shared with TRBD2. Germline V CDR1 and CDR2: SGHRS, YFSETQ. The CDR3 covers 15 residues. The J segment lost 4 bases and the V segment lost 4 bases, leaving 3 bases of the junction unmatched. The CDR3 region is CASSRTSGGRETQYF. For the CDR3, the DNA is TGCGCCAGCAGCCGGACTAGCGGGGGGCGAGAGACCCAGTACTTC. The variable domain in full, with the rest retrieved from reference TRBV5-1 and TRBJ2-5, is KAGVTQTPRYLIKTRGQQVTLSCSPISGHRSVSWYQQTPGQGLQFLFEYFSETQRNKGNFPGRFSGRQFSNSRSEMNVSTLELGDSALYLCASSRTSGGRETQYFGPGTRLLVL.

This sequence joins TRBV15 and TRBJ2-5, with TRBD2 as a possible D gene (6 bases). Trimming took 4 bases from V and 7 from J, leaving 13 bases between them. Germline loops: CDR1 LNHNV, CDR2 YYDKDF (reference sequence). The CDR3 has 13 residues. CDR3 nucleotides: TGTGCCACCAGCATAGATTTCGGGGGGACCCAGTACTTC. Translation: CATSIDFGGTQYF.

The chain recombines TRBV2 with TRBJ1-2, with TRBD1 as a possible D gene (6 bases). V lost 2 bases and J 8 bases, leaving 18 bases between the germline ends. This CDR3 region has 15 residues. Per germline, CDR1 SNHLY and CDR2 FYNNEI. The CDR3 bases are TGTGCCAGCAGTGAATTTCGGGGGGCCTCAGAGGGCTACACCTTC. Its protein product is CASSEFRGASEGYTF.

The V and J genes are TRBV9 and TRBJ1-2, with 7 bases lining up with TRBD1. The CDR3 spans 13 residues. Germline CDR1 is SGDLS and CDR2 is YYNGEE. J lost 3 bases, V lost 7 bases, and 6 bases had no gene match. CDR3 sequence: CASGSTGDYGYTF. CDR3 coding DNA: TGTGCCAGCGGGAGTACAGGGGACTATGGCTACACCTTC.

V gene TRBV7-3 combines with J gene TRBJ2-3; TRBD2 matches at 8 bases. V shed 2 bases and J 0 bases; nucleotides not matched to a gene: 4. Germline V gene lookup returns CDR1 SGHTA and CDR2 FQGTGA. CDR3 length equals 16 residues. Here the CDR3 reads CASSLHGRASTDTQYF. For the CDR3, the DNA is TGTGCCAGCAGCTTACACGGGAGGGCTAGCACAGATACGCAGTATTTT.

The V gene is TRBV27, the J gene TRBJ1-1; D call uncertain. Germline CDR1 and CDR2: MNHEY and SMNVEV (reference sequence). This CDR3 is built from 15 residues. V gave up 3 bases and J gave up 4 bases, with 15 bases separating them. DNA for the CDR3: TGTGCCAGCAGTTTGGTCGCAGGCACGCTCACTGAAGCTTTCTTT. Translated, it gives CASSLVAGTLTEAFF.

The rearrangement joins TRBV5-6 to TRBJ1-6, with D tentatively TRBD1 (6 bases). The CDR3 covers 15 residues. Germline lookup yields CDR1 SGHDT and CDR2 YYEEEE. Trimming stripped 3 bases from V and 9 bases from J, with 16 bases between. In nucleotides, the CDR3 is TGTGCCAGCAGCTCAATCAGGGGAAGGGTTTCACCCCTCCACTTT. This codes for CASSSIRGRVSPLHF.

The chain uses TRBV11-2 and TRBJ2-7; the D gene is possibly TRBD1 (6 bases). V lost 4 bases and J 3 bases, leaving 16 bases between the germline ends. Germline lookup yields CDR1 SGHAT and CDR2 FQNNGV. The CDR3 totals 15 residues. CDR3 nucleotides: TGTGCCAGCAGCTGGGGGCCGGGAACCCTCTACGAGCAGTACTTC. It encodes CASSWGPGTLYEQYF.

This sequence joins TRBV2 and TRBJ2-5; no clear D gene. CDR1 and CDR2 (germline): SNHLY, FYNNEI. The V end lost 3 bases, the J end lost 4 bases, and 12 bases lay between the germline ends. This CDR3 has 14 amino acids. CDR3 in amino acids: CASSDSRRRETQYF. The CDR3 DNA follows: TGTGCCAGCAGTGATTCGCGGCGGAGAGAGACCCAGTACTTC. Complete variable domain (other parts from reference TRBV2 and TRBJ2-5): EPEVTQTPSHQVTQMGQEVILRCVPISNHLYFYWYRQILGQKVEFLVSFYNNEISEKSEIFDDQFSVERPDGSNFTLKIRSTKLEDSAMYFCASSDSRRRETQYFGPGTRLLVL.

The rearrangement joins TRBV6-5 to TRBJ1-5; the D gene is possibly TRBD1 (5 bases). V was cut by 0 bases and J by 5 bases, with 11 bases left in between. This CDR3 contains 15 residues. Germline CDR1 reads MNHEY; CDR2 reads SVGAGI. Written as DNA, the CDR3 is TGTGCCAGCAGTTACTCCCGAGGAGGGGATCAGCCCCAGCATTTT. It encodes CASSYSRGGDQPQHF.

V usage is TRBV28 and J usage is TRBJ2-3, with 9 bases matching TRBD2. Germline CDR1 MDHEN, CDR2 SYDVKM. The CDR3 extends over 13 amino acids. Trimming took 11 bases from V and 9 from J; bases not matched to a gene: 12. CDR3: CAHGASGILTQYF. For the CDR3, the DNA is TGTGCCCACGGGGCTAGCGGGATACTCACGCAGTATTTT.

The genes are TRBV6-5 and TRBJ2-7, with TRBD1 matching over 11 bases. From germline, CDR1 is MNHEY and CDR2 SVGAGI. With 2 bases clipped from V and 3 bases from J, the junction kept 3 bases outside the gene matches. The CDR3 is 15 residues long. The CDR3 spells CASSYPGQGVYEQYF. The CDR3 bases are TGTGCCAGCAGTTACCCGGGACAGGGGGTCTACGAGCAGTACTTC.

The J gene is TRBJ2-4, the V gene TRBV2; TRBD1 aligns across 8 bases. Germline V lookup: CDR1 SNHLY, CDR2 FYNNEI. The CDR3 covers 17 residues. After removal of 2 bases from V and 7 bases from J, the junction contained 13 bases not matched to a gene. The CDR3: CASSERTGPNPRNIQYF. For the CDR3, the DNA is TGTGCCAGCAGTGAAAGGACAGGGCCAAATCCGAGGAACATTCAGTACTTC. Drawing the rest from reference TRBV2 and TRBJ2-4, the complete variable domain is EPEVTQTPSHQVTQMGQEVILRCVPISNHLYFYWYRQILGQKVEFLVSFYNNEISEKSEIFDDQFSVERPDGSNFTLKIRSTKLEDSAMYFCASSERTGPNPRNIQYFGAGTRLSVL.